Each of the 2 T cell receptor beta chains below was sequenced from the same sample in a study of blood T cells in healthy people across ages (dated by TCRdb to the mid-2010s). Receptor amplification or capture employed 5' RACE. TCRdb records Illumina HiSeq 2500 as the sequencer. A second PCR of about 6 to 12 cycles was run with a J-beta primer mix and a sample-barcoded 5' primer. TCRdb redid the processing of the public reads, applying fastp at Q25 and MiXCR, and retained in-frame beta chains. Every entry covers one CDR3 protein and lists the most common genes and DNA from its rows. For this sample there are around 1.7 million distinct CDR3 sequences; roughly 27% appear just once. The leading ten clones occupy roughly 8% of the sample. The material sequenced was blood. These receptor sequences come from a woman in her 30s in good health.

A few counts support this clonotype. The chain uses TRBV27 and TRBJ2-3, with 10 nucleotides matching TRBD1. The germline gives CDR1 MNHEY, CDR2 SMNVEV (reference sequence). This CDR3 comprises 15 residues. The V gene end was trimmed by 7 bases and the J gene end by 2 bases; junction bases not matched to a gene: 6. CDR3 residues: CASTTGQGTTDTQYF. The CDR3 DNA reads TGTGCCAGCACCACGGGACAGGGGACCACAGATACGCAGTATTTT.

This clonotype was counted a few times. A read error may be the cause here, since a much bigger clone is one base away. The chain recombines TRBV6-2 or TRBV6-3 with TRBJ2-5; D is possibly TRBD1 (6 bases). Germline loops: CDR1 MNHEY, CDR2 SVGEGT. With 2 bases removed from V and 13 bases from J, the gap between germline ends came to 20 bases. This CDR3 spans 14 amino acids. CDR3 sequence (DNA): TGTGCCAGCAGTTACGTGCTCCAGGGGACCGAGCGGTACTTC. Its translation is CASSYVLQGTERYF.